The 29 T cell receptor beta chains below come from one sample, sequenced in a study of CD8 T cells in ankylosing spondylitis. TCRdb itself ran the 5' RACE reads through MiXCR, one entry per CDR3 protein. This sample yields a few hundred thousand distinct CDR3 sequences, of which about a fifth are seen a single time; about 4% belongs to the top ten. Material: blood, either unsorted or a sorted T cell fraction (not recorded which). All receptors come from a female donor with ankylosing spondylitis or in good health (not recorded which).

The chain has TRBV20-1 and TRBJ1-2; weak D call: TRBD1 (5 bases). The CDR3 is 18 residues long. Per germline, CDR1 DFQATT and CDR2 SNEGSKA (reference sequence). With 5 bases removed from V and 0 bases from J, the gap between germline ends came to 25 bases. Here the CDR3 DNA reads TGCAGTGCTCCGCCCCTTAGACAGTATCGGAGGCCTAACTATGGCTACACCTTC. Translated: CSAPPLRQYRRPNYGYTF.

This chain joins TRBV5-3 and TRBJ2-1, with D unresolved. TRBV5-3 is an ORF, and what it does is uncertain. V was shortened by 5 bases and J by 4 bases, with 16 bases between the two germline ends. This CDR3 spans 15 amino acids. The CDR3 protein is CARRAGPEVYNEQFF. The CDR3 DNA reads TGTGCCAGAAGGGCTGGACCAGAGGTTTACAATGAGCAGTTCTTC.

The gene calls are TRBV29-1 and TRBJ2-7; possible D gene TRBD1, 6 bases. The CDR3 spans 11 residues. The ends were cut back, 6 bases at V and 2 bases at J, with 8 bases in the middle. The V gene's germline CDR1 is SQVTM and CDR2 ANQGSEA. The CDR3 sequence is CSVGQTYEQYF. CDR3 coding DNA: TGCAGCGTCGGACAGACCTACGAGCAGTACTTC.

The rearrangement joins TRBV28 to TRBJ1-2; D is undetermined. V was shortened by 3 bases and J by 8 bases, with 4 bases between the two germline ends. The CDR3 is made up of 10 amino acids. Per the germline V gene, CDR1 is MDHEN and CDR2 is SYDVKM. The DNA of the CDR3 is TGTGCCAGCAGTTTCAAGGGCTACACCTTC. Amino acids: CASSFKGYTF.

The chain joins TRBV11-2 to TRBJ2-2, with 7 bases identical to TRBD2. The V gene end was trimmed by 4 bases and the J gene end by 3 bases; junction bases not matched to a gene: 14. Germline V CDR1 and CDR2: SGHAT, FQNNGV. CDR3 size: 18 residues. The CDR3 nucleotides read TGTGCCAGCAGCTCTAGGGGCCCTACTAGCGCCTACACCGGGGAGCTGTTTTTT. Translated: CASSSRGPTSAYTGELFF.

This clonotype was seen a few times. The rearrangement links TRBV12-3 or TRBV12-4 to TRBJ1-5; D remains ambiguous. The CDR3 spans 13 residues. V lost 11 bases, J lost 2 bases, and 13 bases lay in between. CDR3 in amino acids: CAGWRAGNQPQHF. The DNA of the CDR3 is TGTGCCGGTTGGCGGGCCGGCAATCAGCCCCAGCATTTT.

V gene TRBV6-5 combines with J gene TRBJ2-1, with 8 bases lining up with TRBD2. The trim removed 0 bases at V and 3 bases at J, leaving 4 bases unmatched. Germline CDR1 and CDR2: MNHEY and SVGAGI. This CDR3 contains 16 residues. CDR3: CASSYSGGRSYNEQFF. CDR3 DNA sequence: TGTGCCAGCAGTTACTCCGGCGGGAGGAGCTACAATGAGCAGTTCTTC.

The chain joins TRBV15 to TRBJ2-7; TRBD2 is a possible D gene (5 bases). This CDR3 has 15 residues. Germline V gene sequence: CDR1 LNHNV, CDR2 YYDKDF (reference sequence). Trimming pared 0 bases from V and 2 bases from J, leaving 11 bases between. CDR3 DNA: TGTGCCACCAGCAGAGATCCGGGAAGGACCTACGAGCAGTACTTC. Protein sequence: CATSRDPGRTYEQYF.

This clonotype is a singleton in its sample. The chain couples TRBV5-1 to TRBJ2-5; 9 nucleotides agree with TRBD1. The CDR3 runs 16 residues. The V gene end was trimmed by 2 bases and the J gene end by 2 bases; junction bases not matched to a gene: 7. The germline CDR1 and CDR2 sequences are SGHRS and YFSETQ. CDR3 bases: TGCGCCAGCAGCTTAAGCGGGACAGGGACTCAAGAGACCCAGTACTTC. Residues: CASSLSGTGTQETQYF. The variable domain in full, with the rest retrieved from reference TRBV5-1 and TRBJ2-5, is KAGVTQTPRYLIKTRGQQVTLSCSPISGHRSVSWYQQTPGQGLQFLFEYFSETQRNKGNFPGRFSGRQFSNSRSEMNVSTLELGDSALYLCASSLSGTGTQETQYFGPGTRLLVL.

The V call is TRBV4-3, the J call TRBJ2-3; tentative D call: TRBD2 (5 bases). Trimming took off 7 bases at V and 1 base at J, with 15 bases between the two ends. This CDR3 is 15 amino acids long. Germline V lookup: CDR1 LGHNA, CDR2 YSLEER. The CDR3 spells CASTPTVRGTDTQYF. As DNA, the CDR3 is TGCGCCAGCACCCCAACCGTGCGGGGCACAGATACGCAGTATTTT.

This sequence joins TRBV7-9 and TRBJ1-2, with D perhaps matching TRBD1 (5 bases). The ends were cut back, 3 bases at V and 4 bases at J, with 15 bases in the middle. The CDR3 covers 15 residues. Germline values: CDR1 SEHNR, CDR2 FQNEAQ (reference sequence). The CDR3 reads CASSFLAGSSYGYTF. DNA for the CDR3: TGTGCCAGCAGCTTCTTGGCAGGGAGTAGCTATGGCTACACCTTC. The full variable domain, completed using reference TRBV7-9 and TRBJ1-2, is DTGVSQNPRHKITKRGQNVTFRCDPISEHNRLYWYRQTLGQGPEFLTYFQNEAQLEKSRLLSDRFSAERPKGSFSTLEIQRTEQGDSAMYLCASSFLAGSSYGYTFGSGTRLTVV.

There are a few counts of this clonotype. The chain couples TRBV12-3 or TRBV12-4 to TRBJ1-6; the D gene is possibly TRBD1 (6 bases). The CDR3 has 15 amino acids. Trimming left V 6 bases short and J 3 bases short, with 12 bases between. The CDR3 here is CASSTGTLYNSPLHF. DNA of the CDR3: TGTGCCAGCAGCACCGGGACACTCTATAATTCACCCCTCCACTTT.

The chain employs TRBV9 and TRBJ2-1; 11 bases are a match to TRBD1. The junction had 18 bases not matched to a gene; V was cut back by 2 bases and J by 5 bases. Germline assignment: CDR1 SGDLS and CDR2 YYNGEE. The CDR3 contains 20 residues. CDR3 nucleotides: TGTGCCAGCAGCGTGGCGCCGGGACAGGGGGTACAAGGAAAGGACAATGAGCAGTTCTTC. Translating it yields CASSVAPGQGVQGKDNEQFF.

The chain employs TRBV9 and TRBJ2-2; 8 bases align to TRBD2. Germline CDR1 SGDLS, CDR2 YYNGEE. The CDR3 consists of 18 residues. V trimming: 3 bases; J trimming: 0 bases; junction bases outside the gene matches: 10. The CDR3 here is CASSAPTSARSNTGELFF. CDR3 sequence (DNA): TGTGCCAGCAGCGCCCCGACTAGCGCGAGATCGAACACCGGGGAGCTGTTTTTT. Drawing the rest from reference TRBV9 and TRBJ2-2, the complete variable domain is DSGVTQTPKHLITATGQRVTLRCSPRSGDLSVYWYQQSLDQGLQFLIQYYNGEERAKGNILERFSAQQFPDLHSELNLSSLELGDSALYFCASSAPTSARSNTGELFFGEGSRLTVL.

This clonotype was detected a few times. The gene calls are TRBV6-1 and TRBJ2-6, with D tentatively TRBD2 (5 bases). Looked up from germline, CDR1 is MNHNS and CDR2 is SASEGT. V shed 11 bases and J shed 0 bases, with 11 bases lying between them. This CDR3 comprises 14 residues. CDR3 amino acids: CASRSGSGANVLTF. The CDR3 DNA follows: TGTGCCTCACGGAGCGGCTCTGGGGCCAACGTCCTGACTTTC.

There are many counts of this clonotype. This chain links TRBV12-3 or TRBV12-4 with TRBJ1-3; D not certain. V lost 6 bases and J 4 bases, leaving 13 bases between the germline ends. There are 14 residues in the CDR3. In nucleotides, the CDR3 is TGTGCCAGCAGCAGGTTGGATAGGGGAAACACCATATATTTT. Protein product: CASSRLDRGNTIYF.

This clonotype showed up just a few times. The chain couples TRBV28 to TRBJ2-7; D perhaps matches TRBD2 (6 bases). Trimming stripped 8 bases from V and 3 bases from J, with 11 bases between. CDR1 and CDR2 (germline): MDHEN, SYDVKM. CDR3 length: 12 residues. CDR3 nucleotide sequence: TGTGCCAGCGTTGGTAGCGGCTACGAGCAGTACTTC. It is translated as CASVGSGYEQYF.

The chain couples TRBV20-1 to TRBJ2-1; maybe TRBD2 (6 bases). Germline CDR1 reads DFQATT; CDR2 reads SNEGSKA (reference sequence). This CDR3 spans 15 amino acids. V lost 0 bases and J lost 5, with 14 bases in between. The DNA of the CDR3 is TGCAGTGCTAGAGATCATATCGGGAGCAACAATGAGCAGTTCTTC. Amino acid sequence: CSARDHIGSNNEQFF.

This clonotype has only a few counts. The rearrangement joins TRBV18 to TRBJ2-5; D possibly corresponds to TRBD1 (6 bases). Germline CDR1 reads KGHSH; CDR2 reads LQKENI. This CDR3 comprises 16 residues. V was pared by 1 base and J by 2 bases, with 14 bases between. CDR3 coding DNA: TGTGCCAGCTCACCACGGACCGGGACAAATCAAGAGACCCAGTACTTC. As protein: CASSPRTGTNQETQYF.

There are many counts of this clonotype. The chain joins TRBV15 to TRBJ2-1; 11 nucleotides match TRBD2. CDR1 LNHNV and CDR2 YYDKDF come from the germline V gene (reference sequence). The J segment lost 7 bases and the V segment lost 4 bases, leaving 6 bases of the junction unmatched. The length of the CDR3 is 15 residues. CDR3 residues: CATSTRTSGWNEQFF. The CDR3 DNA sequence: TGTGCCACCAGCACCAGGACTAGCGGGTGGAATGAGCAGTTCTTC.

This clonotype was seen a few times. The chain recombines TRBV20-1 with TRBJ2-7; unclear D gene. The CDR3 spans 15 residues. Looked up from germline, CDR1 is DFQATT and CDR2 is SNEGSKA (reference sequence). V gave up 0 bases and J gave up 5 bases, with 17 bases separating them. CDR3 loop: CSARDGVNTYHEQYF. CDR3 sequence (DNA): TGCAGTGCTAGAGATGGAGTGAATACCTATCACGAGCAGTACTTC.

The sample holds a few counts of this clonotype. The chain carries TRBV20-1 and TRBJ2-1, with D perhaps assigned TRBD1 or TRBD2 (6 bases each). Germline V CDR1 and CDR2: DFQATT, SNEGSKA (reference sequence). The CDR3 extends over 15 amino acids. V lost 0 bases and J 12 bases, leaving 21 bases between the germline ends. The CDR3: CSARDSVGARGGQFF. The CDR3 DNA reads TGCAGTGCTAGAGATTCAGTGGGGGCCAGGGGAGGGCAGTTCTTC.

V is TRBV6-5 and J is TRBJ2-1; D is undetermined. The germline V gene has CDR1 MNHEY and CDR2 SVGAGI. The germline V and J ends were trimmed by 5 bases and 7 bases, with 15 bases remaining between them. This CDR3 has 14 residues. CDR3 sequence: CASSVTRSTNEQFF. CDR3 DNA: TGTGCCAGCAGTGTAACTCGGTCTACAAATGAGCAGTTCTTC.

V is TRBV12-3 or TRBV12-4 and J is TRBJ1-2, with D hard to call. V gave up 2 bases and J gave up 8 bases, with 15 bases separating them. The CDR3 loop spans 14 amino acids. The CDR3 reads CASSLSTQIGGYTF. DNA of the CDR3: TGTGCCAGCAGTTTATCGACCCAGATCGGCGGCTACACCTTC.

The rearrangement joins TRBV11-1 to TRBJ2-3; no definite D call. CDR1 and CDR2 from the germline V gene are SGHAT and FQDESV (reference sequence). There are 20 residues in the CDR3. V was pared by 1 base and J by 0 bases, with 23 bases between. The CDR3 DNA reads as TGTGCCAGCAGCTTAGAATTCCGGGTGGCTCAGGCCTCTAGCACAGATACGCAGTATTTT. Its translation is CASSLEFRVAQASSTDTQYF.

J is TRBJ2-3 and V is TRBV29-1; D possibly matches TRBD1 or TRBD2 (6 bases each). Germline CDR1 SQVTM, CDR2 ANQGSEA. The CDR3 contains 12 residues. V lost 7 bases and J lost 4, with 12 bases in between. The DNA of the CDR3 is TGCAGCGGGAACGGGGGCCCAGATACGCAGTATTTT. Its translation: CSGNGGPDTQYF.

This clonotype was recorded at least ten times. This chain connects TRBV20-1 to TRBJ2-7; D call uncertain. CDR3 size: 13 residues. Germline V lookup: CDR1 DFQATT, CDR2 SNEGSKA (reference sequence). The V and J ends lost 0 bases and 2 bases respectively, with 8 bases between them. As DNA, the CDR3 is TGCAGTGCTAGAGAAGGTGGGGCCTACGAGCAGTACTTC. This encodes CSAREGGAYEQYF.

This clonotype was seen more than once but under ten times. The rearrangement links TRBV29-1 to TRBJ1-4; no definite D call. The CDR3 spans 12 residues. The germline CDR1 and CDR2 sequences are SQVTM and ANQGSEA. V shed 5 bases and J shed 7 bases, with 11 bases lying between them. In DNA form, the CDR3 reads TGCAGCGTTCGGGAGGGCGCTGAAAAACTGTTTTTT. It codes for CSVREGAEKLFF.

Details on this clonotype: The junction departs from the called germline gene at one end, perhaps through a read error. The J gene is TRBJ2-1, the V gene TRBV7-9, with 9 bases aligning to TRBD2. Germline V gene data show CDR1 as SEHNR and CDR2 as FQNEAQ (reference sequence). This CDR3 comprises 11 residues. This CDR3 reads CASTTGTSTIF. In DNA form, the CDR3 reads TGTGCCAGCACCACCGGGACTAGCACAATCTTC.